This T cell receptor beta chain was recorded in a study of identical twins. This clonotype was seen only a few times. TCRdb passed the 5' RACE reads through MiXCR, listing each CDR3 protein once. The table lists around 470,000 distinct CDR3 sequences, around 14% of them singletons, with approximately 0.52% in the top ten. V lost 1 base and J lost 5; bases outside the gene matches: 5. CDR3 length: 15 residues. CDR1 is DFQATT and CDR2 is SNEGSKA in the germline V gene (reference sequence). This sample also belongs to another study, concerning yellow fever vaccine responses in identical twins.

Input material: CD4+ T cells sorted from blood. J is TRBJ2-1 and V is TRBV20-1, with TRBD2 matching over 10 bases. This TCR was recovered from a woman between 18 and 29 years old in good health. CDR3 in amino acids: CSARAGLAAHNEQFF. CDR3 nucleotides: TGCAGTGCTAGAGCAGGACTAGCGGCGCACAATGAGCAGTTCTTC.